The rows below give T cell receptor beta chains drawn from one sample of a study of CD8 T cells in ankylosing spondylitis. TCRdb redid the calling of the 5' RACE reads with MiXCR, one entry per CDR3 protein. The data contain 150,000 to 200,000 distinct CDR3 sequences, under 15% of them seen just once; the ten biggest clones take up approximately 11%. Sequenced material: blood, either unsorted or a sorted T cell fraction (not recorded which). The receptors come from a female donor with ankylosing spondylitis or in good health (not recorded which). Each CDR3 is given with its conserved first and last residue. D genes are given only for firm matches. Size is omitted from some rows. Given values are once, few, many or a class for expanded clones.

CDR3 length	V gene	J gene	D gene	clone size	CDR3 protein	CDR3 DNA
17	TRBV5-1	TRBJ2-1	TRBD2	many	CASSGYQAGGSYNEQFF	TGCGCCAGCAGCGGGTATCAAGCGGGAGGCTCCTACAATGAGCAGTTCTTC
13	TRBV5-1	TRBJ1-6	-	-	CASSLHYNSPLHF	TGCGCCAGCAGCTTGCACTATAATTCACCCCTCCACTTT
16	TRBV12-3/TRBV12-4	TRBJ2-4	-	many	CASSTLDRVGKNIQYF	TGTGCCAGCAGTACGCTGGACCGCGTCGGCAAAAACATTCAGTACTTC
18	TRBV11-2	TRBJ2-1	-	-	CASSLDRPSHSALNEQFF	TGTGCCAGCAGCTTAGATAGGCCGTCGCATTCAGCCCTCAATGAGCAGTTCTTC
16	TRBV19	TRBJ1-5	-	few	CASRPSRGQGNQPQHF	TGTGCCAGTAGGCCTTCCAGGGGCCAAGGGAATCAGCCCCAGCATTTT
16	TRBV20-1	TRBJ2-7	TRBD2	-	CSASRSASGGSYEQYF	TGCAGTGCTAGCCGCTCTGCCTCCGGGGGGTCCTACGAGCAGTACTTC
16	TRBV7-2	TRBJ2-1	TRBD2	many	CASSLGGSGAYNEQFF	TGTGCCAGCAGCTTAGGAGGTAGCGGGGCCTACAATGAGCAGTTCTTC
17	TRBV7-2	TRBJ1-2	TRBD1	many	CASSSPHGTARSYGYTF	TGTGCCAGCAGCTCTCCTCACGGGACAGCCCGTTCTTATGGCTACACCTTC
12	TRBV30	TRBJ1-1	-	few	CAWQQLNTEAFF	TGTGCCTGGCAGCAGCTGAACACTGAAGCTTTCTTT
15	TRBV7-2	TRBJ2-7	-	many	CASSLDSGDSYEQYF	TGTGCCAGCAGCTTAGACAGCGGAGACTCCTACGAGCAGTACTTC
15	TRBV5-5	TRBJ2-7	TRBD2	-	CASSSGLAGVKEQYF	TGTGCCAGCAGCTCGGGACTAGCGGGAGTGAAGGAGCAGTACTTC
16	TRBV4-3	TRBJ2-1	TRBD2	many	CASSQEREGTYNEQFF	TGCGCCAGCAGCCAAGAGAGGGAGGGGACCTACAATGAGCAGTTCTTC
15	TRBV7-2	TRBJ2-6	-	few	CASSLEGNGANVLTF	TGTGCCAGCAGCTTAGAGGGCAATGGGGCCAACGTCCTGACTTTC
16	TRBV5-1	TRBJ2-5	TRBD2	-	CASSLQGLAGLETQYF	TGCGCCAGCAGCTTGCAAGGACTAGCGGGGCTAGAGACCCAGTACTTC
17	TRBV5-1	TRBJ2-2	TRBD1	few	CASNRQGAAANTGELFF	TGCGCCAGCAACCGACAGGGGGCAGCGGCGAACACCGGGGAGCTGTTTTTT
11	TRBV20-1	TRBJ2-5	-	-	CSAAGQETQYF	TGCAGTGCTGCGGGCCAAGAGACCCAGTACTTC
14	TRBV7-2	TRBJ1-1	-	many	CASSFYGANTEAFF	TGTGCCAGCAGCTTTTACGGGGCGAACACTGAAGCTTTCTTT
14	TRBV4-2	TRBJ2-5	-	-	CASSPKEGQETQYF	TGTGCCAGCAGCCCAAAGGAGGGCCAAGAGACCCAGTACTTC
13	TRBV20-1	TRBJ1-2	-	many	CSAAHGQDYGYTF	TGCAGTGCTGCCCACGGGCAAGACTATGGCTACACCTTC
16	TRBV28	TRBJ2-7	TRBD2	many	CASTAQGPVAGYEQYF	TGTGCCAGCACCGCACAGGGTCCGGTAGCGGGGTACGAGCAGTACTTC
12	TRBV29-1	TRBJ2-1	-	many	CSVIVGNNEQFF	TGCAGCGTGATCGTCGGGAACAATGAGCAGTTCTTC
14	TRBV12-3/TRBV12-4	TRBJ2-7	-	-	CASRSSGSSYEQYF	TGTGCCAGCAGAAGTAGCGGTAGCTCCTACGAGCAGTACTTC
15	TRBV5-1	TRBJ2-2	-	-	CASSSGAVNTGELFF	TGCGCCAGCAGCTCCGGAGCAGTAAACACCGGGGAGCTGTTTTTT
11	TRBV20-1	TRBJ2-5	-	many	CSARREETQYF	TGCAGTGCTAGGCGAGAGGAGACCCAGTACTTC
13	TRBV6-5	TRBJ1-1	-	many	CASSYSLNTEAFF	TGTGCCAGCAGTTACTCTCTGAACACTGAAGCTTTCTTT
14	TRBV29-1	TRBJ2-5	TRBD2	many	CSVEASGVGETQYF	TGCAGCGTTGAAGCTAGCGGTGTGGGGGAGACCCAGTACTTC
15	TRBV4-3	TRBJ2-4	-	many	CASSQDYQAKNIQYF	TGCGCCAGCAGCCAAGACTACCAAGCCAAAAACATTCAGTACTTC
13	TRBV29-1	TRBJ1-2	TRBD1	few	CSAEGAIGGGYTF	TGCAGCGCCGAGGGGGCTATCGGTGGGGGCTACACCTTC
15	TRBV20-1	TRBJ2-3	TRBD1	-	CSAPGQGAGTDTQYF	TGCAGTGCCCCTGGACAGGGGGCCGGCACAGATACGCAGTATTTT
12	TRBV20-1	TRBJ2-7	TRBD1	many	CSARDSSYEQYF	TGCAGTGCCCGGGACAGCTCCTACGAGCAGTACTTC
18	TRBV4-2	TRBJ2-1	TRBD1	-	CASSQDAFTGDSYNEQFF	TGTGCCAGCAGCCAAGACGCCTTTACAGGGGACTCCTACAATGAGCAGTTCTTC
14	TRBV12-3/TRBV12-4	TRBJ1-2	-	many	CASSLSDSDYGYTF	TGTGCCAGCAGTTTGTCGGACAGCGACTATGGCTACACCTTC
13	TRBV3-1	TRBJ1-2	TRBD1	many	CASSLSQGRGYTF	TGTGCCAGCAGCCTCTCACAGGGGCGCGGCTACACCTTC
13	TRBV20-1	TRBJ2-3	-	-	CSASVLTTDTQYF	TGCAGTGCTAGTGTCCTCACCACAGATACGCAGTATTTT
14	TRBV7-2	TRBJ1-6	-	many	CASRRDTSYSPLHF	TGTGCCAGCAGGAGGGACACATCCTATTCACCCCTCCACTTT
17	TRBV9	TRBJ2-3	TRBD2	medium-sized	CASSPSRREGRTDTQYF	TGTGCCAGCAGCCCTTCCCGACGGGAGGGCCGCACAGATACGCAGTATTTT
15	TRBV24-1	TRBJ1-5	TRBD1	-	CATSDSRQGGQPQHF	TGTGCCACCAGTGATAGTAGACAGGGAGGTCAGCCCCAGCATTTT
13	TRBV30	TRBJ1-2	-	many	CAWSSQGFYGYTF	TGTGCCTGGAGCTCACAGGGCTTCTATGGCTACACCTTC
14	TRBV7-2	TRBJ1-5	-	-	CASSLGQTNQPQHF	TGTGCCAGCAGCTTAGGACAGACTAATCAGCCCCAGCATTTT
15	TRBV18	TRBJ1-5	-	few	CASSPNGGGYQPQHF	TGTGCCAGCTCACCAAACGGGGGGGGGTATCAGCCCCAGCATTTT
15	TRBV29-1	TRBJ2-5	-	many	CSVRAQTGLDATQYF	TGCAGCGTTCGGGCACAGACGGGACTGGATGCGACCCAGTACTTC
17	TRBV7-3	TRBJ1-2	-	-	CASSLNPVHGNNYGYTF	TGTGCCAGCAGCTTAAACCCCGTTCACGGAAATAACTATGGCTACACCTTC
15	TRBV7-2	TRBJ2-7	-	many	CASSIRPGHLYEQYF	TGTGCCAGCAGCATCCGACCGGGACACCTGTACGAGCAGTACTTC
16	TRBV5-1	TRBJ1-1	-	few	CASSPNPQGMNTEAFF	TGCGCCAGCAGCCCCAACCCACAGGGCATGAACACTGAAGCTTTCTTT
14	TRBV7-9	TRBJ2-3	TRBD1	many	CASSLGQAGDTQYF	TGTGCCAGCAGCCTCGGACAGGCCGGAGATACGCAGTATTTT
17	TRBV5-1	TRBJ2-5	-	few	CASSSGSLITVSETQYF	TGCGCCAGCAGCTCCGGATCACTGATAACCGTATCTGAGACCCAGTACTTC
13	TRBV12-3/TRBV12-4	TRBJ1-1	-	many	CASIETGNTEAFF	TGTGCCAGCATAGAAACCGGGAACACTGAAGCTTTCTTT
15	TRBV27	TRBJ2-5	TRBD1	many	CASSLSDRVLETQYF	TGTGCCAGCAGTTTATCGGACAGGGTTTTGGAGACCCAGTACTTC
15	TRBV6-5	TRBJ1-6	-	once	CASSSVHPSNSPLHF	TGTGCCAGCAGTTCAGTTCACCCAAGCAATTCACCCCTCCACTTT
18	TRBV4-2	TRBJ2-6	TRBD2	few	CASSRKTSGNSGANVLTF	TGTGCCAGCAGCCGAAAGACTAGCGGGAACTCTGGGGCCAACGTCCTGACTTTC
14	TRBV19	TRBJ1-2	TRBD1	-	CASSILDRDEGYTF	TGTGCCAGTAGTATACTCGACAGGGATGAAGGCTACACCTTC
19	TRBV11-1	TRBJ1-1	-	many	CASSFGGTGFIPMNTEAFF	TGTGCCAGCAGCTTTGGTGGAACAGGGTTTATCCCTATGAACACTGAAGCTTTCTTT
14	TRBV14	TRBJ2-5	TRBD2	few	CASSQLAGQETQYF	TGTGCCAGCAGCCAACTAGCGGGACAAGAGACCCAGTACTTC
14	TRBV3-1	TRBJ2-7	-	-	CASSQDWGSDEQYF	TGTGCCAGCAGCCAAGATTGGGGTAGCGACGAGCAGTACTTC
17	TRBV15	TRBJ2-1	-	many	CATSRDLIGQPPLVWFF	TGTGCCACCAGCAGAGATCTGATCGGTCAGCCCCCTCTCGTTTGGTTCTTC
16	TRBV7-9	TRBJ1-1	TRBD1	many	CASSKARQGANTEAFF	TGTGCCAGCAGCAAAGCCCGACAGGGGGCGAACACTGAAGCTTTCTTT
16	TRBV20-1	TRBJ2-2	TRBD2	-	CSARLAGSANTGELFF	TGCAGTGCAAGACTAGCGGGAAGCGCGAACACCGGGGAGCTGTTTTTT
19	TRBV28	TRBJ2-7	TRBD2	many	CASSLRLAGGPTISYEQYF	TGTGCCAGCAGTTTAAGACTAGCGGGAGGCCCCACCATCTCCTACGAGCAGTACTTC
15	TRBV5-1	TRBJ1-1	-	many	CASSLGVGTNTEAFF	TGCGCCAGCAGCTTGGGTGTGGGAACGAACACTGAAGCTTTCTTT
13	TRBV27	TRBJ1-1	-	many	CASSFHGNTEAFF	TGTGCCAGCAGTTTTCACGGGAACACTGAAGCTTTCTTT